The sequence of this T cell receptor (beta chain) was determined in a study of blood T cell repertoires in COVID-19. Original analysis: Using reference gene primer amplification, nucleated cell counts were estimated. Some clones are missing from TCRdb's copy, which holds only in-frame ones; the method was immunoSEQ multiplex PCR. The V and J calls and clone size are taken from that table; D and trimming were inferred from the DNA. The sample shows approximately 200,000 clones, around 87% of them seen only once. V shed 4 bases and J 8 bases; nucleotides not matched to a gene: 7. Germline V gives CDR1 SGHRS, CDR2 YFSETQ. The CDR3 has 14 amino acids.

Sequenced input: peripheral blood. This rearrangement joins TRBV5-1 to TRBJ2-1, with TRBD2 matching over 9 bases. This sequence was found in a woman in her twenties or thirties with active or convalescent COVID-19. CDR3 in amino acids: CASSPIAGVDEQFF. CDR3 nucleotides: TGCGCCAGCAGCCCGATAGCGGGAGTGGATGAGCAGTTCTTC.